This TCR beta chain was identified during a study of human T cells and chemical hapten exposure. Findings and limits, study-wide: TCRs whose frequency exceeded 1 in 1000 remained the same following DPC sensitization.

TCRdb reanalysed the RACE reads using MiXCR and keeps one entry per CDR3 protein. Of more than 80,000 distinct CDR3 sequences listed, 12% are singletons. Time point specified: pre-sensitization, week 0. Stated treatment: therapeutic diphenylcyclopropenone sensitization with weekly scalp DPC. In regard to this clonotype: What it binds is not known.

Unmatched junction bases numbered 8, after V lost 7 bases and J lost 3 bases. Germline CDR1 reads LNHDA; CDR2 reads SQIVND (reference sequence). The CDR3 consists of 15 residues. The V and J genes are TRBV19 and TRBJ2-7, with 11 nucleotides matching TRBD1. Here the sequenced sample was whole blood, taken in connection with sensitization to the hapten diphenylcyclopropenone (DPC). The source is a woman in her 50s with alopecia areata. Some clones in this sample may be carry-over from other donors' samples. The CDR3 nucleotides read TGTGCCAGTAAGAGGGGGACAGGGGGTAACTACGAGCAGTACTTC. This gives the protein CASKRGTGGNYEQYF.